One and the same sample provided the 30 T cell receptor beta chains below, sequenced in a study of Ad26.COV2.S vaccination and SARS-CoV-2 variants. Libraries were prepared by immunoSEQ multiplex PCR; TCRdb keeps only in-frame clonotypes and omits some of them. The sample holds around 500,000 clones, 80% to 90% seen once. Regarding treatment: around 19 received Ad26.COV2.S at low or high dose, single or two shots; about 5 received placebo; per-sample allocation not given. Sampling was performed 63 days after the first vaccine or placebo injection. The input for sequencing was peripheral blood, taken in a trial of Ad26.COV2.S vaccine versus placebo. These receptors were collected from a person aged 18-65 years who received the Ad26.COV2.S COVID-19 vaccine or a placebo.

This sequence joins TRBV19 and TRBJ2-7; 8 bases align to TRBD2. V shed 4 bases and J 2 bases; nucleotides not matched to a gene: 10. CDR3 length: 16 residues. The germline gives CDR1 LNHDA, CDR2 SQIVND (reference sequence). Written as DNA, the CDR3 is TGTGCCAGTAGTAAACCGGCGGGAGGTACCCCCTACGAGCAGTACTTC. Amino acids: CASSKPAGGTPYEQYF.

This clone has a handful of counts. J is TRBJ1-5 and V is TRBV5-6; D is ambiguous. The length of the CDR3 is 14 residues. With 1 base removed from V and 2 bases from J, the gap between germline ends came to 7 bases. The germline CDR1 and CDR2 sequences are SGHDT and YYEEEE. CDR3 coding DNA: TGTGCCAGCAGCTTGCGGCGTGGCAATCAGCCCCAGCATTTT. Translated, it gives CASSLRRGNQPQHF.

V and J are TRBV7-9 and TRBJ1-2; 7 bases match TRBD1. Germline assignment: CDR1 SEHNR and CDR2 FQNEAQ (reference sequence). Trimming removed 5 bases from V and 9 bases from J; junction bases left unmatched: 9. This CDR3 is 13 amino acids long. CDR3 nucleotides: TGTGCCAGCAGCCTTACTCCGACAGGGAGCTACACCTTC. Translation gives CASSLTPTGSYTF.

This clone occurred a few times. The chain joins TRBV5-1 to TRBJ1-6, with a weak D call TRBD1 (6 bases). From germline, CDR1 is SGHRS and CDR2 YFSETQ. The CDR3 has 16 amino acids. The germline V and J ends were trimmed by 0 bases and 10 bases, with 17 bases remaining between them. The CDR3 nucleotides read TGCGCCAGCAGCTTGGGTGTGGACAGTCGGCAGTCACCCCTCCACTTT. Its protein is CASSLGVDSRQSPLHF.

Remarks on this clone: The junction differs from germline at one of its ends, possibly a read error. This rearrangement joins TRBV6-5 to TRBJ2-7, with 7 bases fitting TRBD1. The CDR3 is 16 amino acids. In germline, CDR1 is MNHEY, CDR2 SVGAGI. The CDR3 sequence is CASIYRGDSRSYEQYF. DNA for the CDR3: TGTGCCAGCATTTACAGAGGGGACAGTCGATCCTACGAGCAGTACTTC.

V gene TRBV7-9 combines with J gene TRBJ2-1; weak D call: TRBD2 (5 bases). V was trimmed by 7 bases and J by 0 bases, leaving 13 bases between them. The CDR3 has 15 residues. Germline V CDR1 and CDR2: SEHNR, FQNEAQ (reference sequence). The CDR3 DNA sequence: TGTGCCAGCAAACAGACGGGAACCTCCTACAATGAGCAGTTCTTC. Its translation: CASKQTGTSYNEQFF.

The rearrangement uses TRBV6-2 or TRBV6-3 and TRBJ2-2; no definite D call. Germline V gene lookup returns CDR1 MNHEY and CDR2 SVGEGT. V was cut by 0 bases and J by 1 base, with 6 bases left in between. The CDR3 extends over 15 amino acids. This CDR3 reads CASSYSSENTGELFF. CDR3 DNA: TGTGCCAGCAGTTACTCGTCGGAGAACACCGGGGAGCTGTTTTTT.

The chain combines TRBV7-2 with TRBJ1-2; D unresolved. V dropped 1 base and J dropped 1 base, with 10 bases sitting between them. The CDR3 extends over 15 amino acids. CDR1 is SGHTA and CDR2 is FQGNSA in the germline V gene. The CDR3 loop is CASSLERAINYGYTF. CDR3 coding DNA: TGTGCCAGCAGCTTAGAGCGGGCGATTAACTATGGCTACACCTTC.

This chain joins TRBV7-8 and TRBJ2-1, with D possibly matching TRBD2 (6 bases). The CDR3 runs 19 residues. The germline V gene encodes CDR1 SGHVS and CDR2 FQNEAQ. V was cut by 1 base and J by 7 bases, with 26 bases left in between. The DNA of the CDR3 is TGTGCCAGCAGCTTAGGCGGGGAAGGGAGCCTAGCCCCACTAAATGAGCAGTTCTTC. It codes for CASSLGGEGSLAPLNEQFF.

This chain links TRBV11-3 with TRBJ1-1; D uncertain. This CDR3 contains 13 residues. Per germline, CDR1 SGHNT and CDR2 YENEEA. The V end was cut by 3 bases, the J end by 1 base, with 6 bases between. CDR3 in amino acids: CASSFWRNTEAFF. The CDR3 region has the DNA TGTGCCAGCAGCTTTTGGAGGAACACTGAAGCTTTCTTT.

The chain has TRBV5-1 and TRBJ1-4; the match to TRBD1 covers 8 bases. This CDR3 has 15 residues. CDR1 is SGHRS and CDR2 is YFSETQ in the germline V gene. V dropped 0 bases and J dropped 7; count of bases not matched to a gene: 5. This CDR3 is CASSLASGTGEKLFF. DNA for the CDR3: TGCGCCAGCAGCTTGGCCTCAGGGACAGGTGAAAAACTGTTTTTT.

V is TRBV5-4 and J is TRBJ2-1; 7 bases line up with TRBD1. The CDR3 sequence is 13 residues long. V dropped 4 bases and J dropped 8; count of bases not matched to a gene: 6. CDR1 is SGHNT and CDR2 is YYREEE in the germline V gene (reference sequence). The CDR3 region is CASSQNRGYEQFF. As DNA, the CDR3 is TGTGCCAGCAGCCAAAACAGGGGATATGAGCAGTTCTTC.

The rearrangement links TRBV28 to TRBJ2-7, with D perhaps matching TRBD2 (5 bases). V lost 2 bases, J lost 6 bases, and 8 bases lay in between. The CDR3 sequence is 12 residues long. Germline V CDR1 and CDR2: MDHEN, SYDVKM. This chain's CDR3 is CASSLARGEQYF. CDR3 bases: TGTGCCAGCAGTTTAGCCCGGGGCGAGCAGTACTTC.

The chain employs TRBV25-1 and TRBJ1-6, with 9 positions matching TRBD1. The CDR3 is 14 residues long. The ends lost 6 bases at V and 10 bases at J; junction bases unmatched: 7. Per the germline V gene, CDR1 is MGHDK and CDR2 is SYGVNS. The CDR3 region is CASRPPGQGSPLHF. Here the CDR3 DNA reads TGTGCCAGCAGGCCTCCGGGACAGGGATCACCCCTCCACTTT.

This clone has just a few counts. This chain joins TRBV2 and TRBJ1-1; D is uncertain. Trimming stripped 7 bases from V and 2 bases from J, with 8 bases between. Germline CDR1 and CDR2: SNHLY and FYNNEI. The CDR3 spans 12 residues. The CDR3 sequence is CASKRVNTEAFF. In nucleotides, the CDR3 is TGTGCCAGCAAGAGGGTCAACACTGAAGCTTTCTTT.

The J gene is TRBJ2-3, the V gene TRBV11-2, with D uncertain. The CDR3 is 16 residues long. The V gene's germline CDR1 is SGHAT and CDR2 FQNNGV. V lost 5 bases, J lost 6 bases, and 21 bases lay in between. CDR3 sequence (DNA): TGTGCCAGCAGCCCATGGGCTCCAGGTCCGGCGGATACGCAGTATTTT. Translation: CASSPWAPGPADTQYF. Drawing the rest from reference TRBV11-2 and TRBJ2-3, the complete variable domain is EAGVAQSPRYKIIEKRQSVAFWCNPISGHATLYWYQQILGQGPKLLIQFQNNGVVDDSQLPKDRFSAERLKGVDSTLKIQPAKLEDSAVYLCASSPWAPGPADTQYFGPGTRLTVL.

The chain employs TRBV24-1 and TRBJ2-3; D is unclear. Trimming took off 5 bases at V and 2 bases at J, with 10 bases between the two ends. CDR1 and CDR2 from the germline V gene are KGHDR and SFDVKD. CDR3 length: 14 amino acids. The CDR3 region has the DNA TGTGCCACCAGTGGAGTTGGGGACACAGATACGCAGTATTTT. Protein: CATSGVGDTDTQYF.

CDR3 region: CASSLGLGNEQFF. In nucleotides, the CDR3 is TGTGCCAGCAGCCTAGGACTAGGAAATGAGCAGTTCTTC. The chain carries TRBV27 and TRBJ2-1; 7 bases agree with TRBD2. The CDR3 consists of 13 residues. Germline V gene lookup returns CDR1 MNHEY and CDR2 SMNVEV (reference sequence). The V and J ends lost 6 bases and 7 bases, in that order; junction bases with no gene match: 6.

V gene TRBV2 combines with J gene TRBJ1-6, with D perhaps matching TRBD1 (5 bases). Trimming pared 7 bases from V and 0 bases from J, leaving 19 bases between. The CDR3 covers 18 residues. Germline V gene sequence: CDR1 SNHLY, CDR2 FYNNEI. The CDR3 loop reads CASIDGTGLSSYNSPLHF. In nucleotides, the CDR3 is TGTGCCAGCATCGACGGGACCGGACTAAGCTCCTATAATTCACCCCTCCACTTT.

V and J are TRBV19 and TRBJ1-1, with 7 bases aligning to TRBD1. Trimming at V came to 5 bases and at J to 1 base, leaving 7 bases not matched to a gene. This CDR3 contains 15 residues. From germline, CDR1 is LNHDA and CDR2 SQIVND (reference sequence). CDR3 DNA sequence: TGTGCCAGTAGTCCTCCAGGGGGATGGAACACTGAAGCTTTCTTT. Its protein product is CASSPPGGWNTEAFF.

The CDR3 nucleotides read TGTGCCAGCAGTTTGGTGGCCAGTTCACCCCTCCACTTT. Amino acid sequence: CASSLVASSPLHF. V gene TRBV6-5 combines with J gene TRBJ1-6; D is uncertain. CDR1 is MNHEY and CDR2 is SVGAGI in the germline V gene. With 4 bases removed from V and 9 bases from J, the gap between germline ends came to 10 bases. The CDR3 loop spans 13 amino acids.

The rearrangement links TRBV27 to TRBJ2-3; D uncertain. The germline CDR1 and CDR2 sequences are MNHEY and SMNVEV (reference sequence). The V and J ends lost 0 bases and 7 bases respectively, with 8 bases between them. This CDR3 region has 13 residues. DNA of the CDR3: TGTGCCAGCAGTTTATCTGTCAGGTATACGCAGTATTTT. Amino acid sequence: CASSLSVRYTQYF.

The CDR3 nucleotides read TGTGCCAGCAGCTTCAGGGTGGGTAGCAATCAGCCCCAGCATTTT. Translation gives CASSFRVGSNQPQHF. The V call is TRBV28, the J call TRBJ1-5, with a tentative D call TRBD1 (5 bases). The CDR3 runs to 15 residues. CDR1 and CDR2 (germline): MDHEN, SYDVKM. V was trimmed by 6 bases and J by 0 bases, leaving 12 bases between them.

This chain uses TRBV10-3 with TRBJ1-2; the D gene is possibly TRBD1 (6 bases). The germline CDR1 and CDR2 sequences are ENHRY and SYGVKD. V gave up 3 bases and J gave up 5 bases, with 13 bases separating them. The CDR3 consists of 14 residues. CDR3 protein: CAISERQEGYGYTF. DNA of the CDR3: TGTGCCATCAGTGAAAGACAGGAAGGATATGGCTACACCTTC.

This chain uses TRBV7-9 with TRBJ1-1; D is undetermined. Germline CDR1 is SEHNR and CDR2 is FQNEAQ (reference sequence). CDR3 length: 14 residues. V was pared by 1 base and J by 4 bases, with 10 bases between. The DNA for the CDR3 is TGTGCCAGCAGCTTAGTTGGAGAAGGCACTGAAGCTTTCTTT. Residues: CASSLVGEGTEAFF.

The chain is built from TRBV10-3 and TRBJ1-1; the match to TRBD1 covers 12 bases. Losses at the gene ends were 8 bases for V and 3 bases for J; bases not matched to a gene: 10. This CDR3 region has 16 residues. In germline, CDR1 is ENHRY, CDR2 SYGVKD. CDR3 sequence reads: CAIGGTGGSGDTEAFF. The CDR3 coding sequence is TGTGCCATCGGAGGGACAGGGGGCAGTGGGGACACTGAAGCTTTCTTT.

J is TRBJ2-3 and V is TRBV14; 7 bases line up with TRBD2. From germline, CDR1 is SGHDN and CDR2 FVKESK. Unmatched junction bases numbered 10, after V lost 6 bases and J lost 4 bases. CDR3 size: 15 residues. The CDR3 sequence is CASSPGLGSSDTQYF. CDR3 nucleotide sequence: TGTGCCAGCAGTCCCGGACTAGGGAGTTCAGATACGCAGTATTTT.

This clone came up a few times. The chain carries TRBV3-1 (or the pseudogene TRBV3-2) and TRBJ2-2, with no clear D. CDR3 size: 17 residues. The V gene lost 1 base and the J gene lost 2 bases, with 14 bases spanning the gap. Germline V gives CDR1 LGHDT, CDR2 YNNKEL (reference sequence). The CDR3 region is CASSQGTAEFNTGELFF. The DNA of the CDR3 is TGTGCCAGCAGCCAAGGGACGGCCGAATTTAACACCGGGGAGCTGTTTTTT.

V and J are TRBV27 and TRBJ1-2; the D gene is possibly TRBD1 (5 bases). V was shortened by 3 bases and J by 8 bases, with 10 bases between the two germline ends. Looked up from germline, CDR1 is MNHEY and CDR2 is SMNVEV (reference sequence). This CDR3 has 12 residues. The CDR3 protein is CASSFRGGGYTF. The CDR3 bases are TGTGCCAGCAGTTTCCGGGGCGGGGGCTACACCTTC.

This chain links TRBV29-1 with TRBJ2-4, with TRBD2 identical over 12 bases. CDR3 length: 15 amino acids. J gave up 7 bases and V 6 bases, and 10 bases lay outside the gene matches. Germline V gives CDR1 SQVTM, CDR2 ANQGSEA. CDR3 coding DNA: TGCAGCGTGGGGGCGACACTAGCGGGAGGCAACATTCAGTACTTC. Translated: CSVGATLAGGNIQYF.